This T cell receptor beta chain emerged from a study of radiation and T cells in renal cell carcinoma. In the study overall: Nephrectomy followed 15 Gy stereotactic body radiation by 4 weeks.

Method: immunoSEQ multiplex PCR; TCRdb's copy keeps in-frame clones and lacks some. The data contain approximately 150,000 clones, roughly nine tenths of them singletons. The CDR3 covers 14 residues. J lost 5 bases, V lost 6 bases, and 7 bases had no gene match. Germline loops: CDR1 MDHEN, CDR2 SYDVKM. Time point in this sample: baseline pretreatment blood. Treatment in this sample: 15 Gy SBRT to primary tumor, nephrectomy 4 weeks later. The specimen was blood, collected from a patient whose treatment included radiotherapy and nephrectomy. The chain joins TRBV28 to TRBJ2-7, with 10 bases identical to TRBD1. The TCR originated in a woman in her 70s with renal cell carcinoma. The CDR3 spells CASRRQGASHEQYF. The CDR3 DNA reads TGTGCCAGCAGGAGACAGGGGGCTAGTCACGAGCAGTACTTC.